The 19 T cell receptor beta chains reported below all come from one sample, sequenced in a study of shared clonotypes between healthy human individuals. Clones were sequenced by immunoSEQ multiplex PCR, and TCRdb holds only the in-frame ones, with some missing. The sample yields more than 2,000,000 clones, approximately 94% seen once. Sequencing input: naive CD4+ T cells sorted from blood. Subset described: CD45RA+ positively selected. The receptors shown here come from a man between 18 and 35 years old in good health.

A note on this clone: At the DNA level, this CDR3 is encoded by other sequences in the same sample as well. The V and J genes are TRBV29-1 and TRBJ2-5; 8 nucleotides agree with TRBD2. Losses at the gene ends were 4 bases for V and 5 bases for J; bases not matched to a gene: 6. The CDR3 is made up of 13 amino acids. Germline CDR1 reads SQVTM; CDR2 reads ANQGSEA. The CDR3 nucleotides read TGCAGCGTTGTAACGGGAGGGGGGGAGACCCAGTACTTC. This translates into CSVVTGGGETQYF.

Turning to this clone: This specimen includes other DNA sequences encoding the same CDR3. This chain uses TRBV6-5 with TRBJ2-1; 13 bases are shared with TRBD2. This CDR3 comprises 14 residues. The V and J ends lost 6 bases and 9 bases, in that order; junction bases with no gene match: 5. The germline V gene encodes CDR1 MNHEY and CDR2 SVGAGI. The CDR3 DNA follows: TGTGCCAGCAGCCGACTAGCGGGGGGTGGTGAGCAGTTCTTC. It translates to CASSRLAGGGEQFF.

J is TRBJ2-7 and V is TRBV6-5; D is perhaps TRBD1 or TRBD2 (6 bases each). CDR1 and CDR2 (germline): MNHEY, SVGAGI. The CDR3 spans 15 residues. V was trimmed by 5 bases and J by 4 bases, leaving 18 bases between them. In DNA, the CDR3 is TGTGCCAGCAGTGGGGGGCAGGGAGGAATTTACGAGCAGTACTTC. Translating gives CASSGGQGGIYEQYF.

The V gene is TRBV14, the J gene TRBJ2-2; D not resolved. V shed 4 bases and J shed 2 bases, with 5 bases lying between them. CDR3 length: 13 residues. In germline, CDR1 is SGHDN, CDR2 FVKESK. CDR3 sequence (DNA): TGTGCCAGCAGCCCGTTAAACACCGGGGAGCTGTTTTTT. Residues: CASSPLNTGELFF.

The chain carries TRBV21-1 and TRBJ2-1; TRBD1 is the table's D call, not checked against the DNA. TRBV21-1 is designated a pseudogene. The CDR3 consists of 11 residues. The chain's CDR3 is CASFRDNEQFF. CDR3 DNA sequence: TGTGCCAGCTTCAGGGACAATGAGCAGTTCTTC.

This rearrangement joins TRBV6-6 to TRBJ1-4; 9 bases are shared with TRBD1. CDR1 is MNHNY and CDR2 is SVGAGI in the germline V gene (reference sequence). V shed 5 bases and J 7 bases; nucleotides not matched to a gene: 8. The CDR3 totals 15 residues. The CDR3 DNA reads TGTGCCAGCAGTACCGGACAGGGGCGAAGTGAAAAACTGTTTTTT. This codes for CASSTGQGRSEKLFF.

The DNA for the CDR3 is TGCGCCAGCAGCTTGGGAGGGGGACAGGCCCCTAGCACAGATACGCAGTATTTT. Translated: CASSLGGGQAPSTDTQYF. The chain is built from TRBV5-1 and TRBJ2-3, with 8 positions matching TRBD1. The CDR3 has 18 residues. J was trimmed by 0 bases and V by 0 bases; bases with no gene match: 9. Germline V gene lookup returns CDR1 SGHRS and CDR2 YFSETQ.

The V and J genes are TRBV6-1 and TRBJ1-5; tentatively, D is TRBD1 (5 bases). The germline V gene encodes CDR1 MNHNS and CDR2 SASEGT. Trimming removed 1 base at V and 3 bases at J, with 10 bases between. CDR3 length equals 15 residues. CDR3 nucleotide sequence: TGTGCCAGCAGTGAAGGGGGGAGTCCCAATCAGCCCCAGCATTTT. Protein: CASSEGGSPNQPQHF.

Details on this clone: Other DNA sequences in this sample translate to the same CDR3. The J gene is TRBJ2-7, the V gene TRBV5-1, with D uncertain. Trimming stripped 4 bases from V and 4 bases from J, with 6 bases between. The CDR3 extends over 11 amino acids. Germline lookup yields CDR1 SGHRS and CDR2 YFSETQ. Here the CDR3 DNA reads TGCGCCAGCAGCCTTGAGTACGAGCAGTACTTC. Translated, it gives CASSLEYEQYF.

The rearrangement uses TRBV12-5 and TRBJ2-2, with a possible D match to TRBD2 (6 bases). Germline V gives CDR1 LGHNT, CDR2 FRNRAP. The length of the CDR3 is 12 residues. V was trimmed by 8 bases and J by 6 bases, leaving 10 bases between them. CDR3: CASFPGAGELFF. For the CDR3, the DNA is TGTGCTAGTTTCCCGGGGGCCGGGGAGCTGTTTTTT.

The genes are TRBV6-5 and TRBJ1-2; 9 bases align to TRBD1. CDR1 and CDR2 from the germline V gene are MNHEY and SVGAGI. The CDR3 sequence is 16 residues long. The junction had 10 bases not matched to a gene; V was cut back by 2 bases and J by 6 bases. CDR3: CASSYLPGQGSDGYTF. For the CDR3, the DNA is TGTGCCAGCAGTTACCTTCCGGGACAGGGCTCTGATGGCTACACCTTC.

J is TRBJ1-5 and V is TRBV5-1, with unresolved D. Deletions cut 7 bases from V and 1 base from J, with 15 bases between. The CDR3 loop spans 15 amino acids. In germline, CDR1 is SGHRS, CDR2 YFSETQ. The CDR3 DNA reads TGCGCCAGCTATAAAAAAGGGAGAAGCAATCAGCCCCAGCATTTT. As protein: CASYKKGRSNQPQHF.

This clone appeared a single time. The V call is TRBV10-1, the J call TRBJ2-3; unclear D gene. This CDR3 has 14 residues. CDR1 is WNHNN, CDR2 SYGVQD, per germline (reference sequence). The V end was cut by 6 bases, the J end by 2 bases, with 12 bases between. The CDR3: CASSDDKYTDTQYF. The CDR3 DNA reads TGCGCCAGCAGCGACGACAAATACACAGATACGCAGTATTTT.

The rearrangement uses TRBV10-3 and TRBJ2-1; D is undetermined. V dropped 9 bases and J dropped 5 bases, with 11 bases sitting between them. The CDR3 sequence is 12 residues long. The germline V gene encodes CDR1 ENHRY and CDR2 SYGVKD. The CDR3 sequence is CAMGPGDNEQFF. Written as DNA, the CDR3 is TGTGCCATGGGCCCTGGGGACAATGAGCAGTTCTTC.

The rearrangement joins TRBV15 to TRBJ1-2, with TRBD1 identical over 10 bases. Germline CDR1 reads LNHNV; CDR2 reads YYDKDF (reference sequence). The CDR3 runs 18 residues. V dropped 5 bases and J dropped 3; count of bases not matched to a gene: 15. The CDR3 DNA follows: TGTGCCACCAGCGGGACCCGGGACAGGGGATTTGGCGACTATGGCTACACCTTC. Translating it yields CATSGTRDRGFGDYGYTF.

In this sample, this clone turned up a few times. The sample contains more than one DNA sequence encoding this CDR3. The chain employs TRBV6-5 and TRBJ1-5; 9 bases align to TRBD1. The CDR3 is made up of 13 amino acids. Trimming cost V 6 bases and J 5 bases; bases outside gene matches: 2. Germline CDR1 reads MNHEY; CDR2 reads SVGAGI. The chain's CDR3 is CASSRDRDQPQHF. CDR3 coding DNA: TGTGCCAGCAGCCGGGACAGGGATCAGCCCCAGCATTTT.

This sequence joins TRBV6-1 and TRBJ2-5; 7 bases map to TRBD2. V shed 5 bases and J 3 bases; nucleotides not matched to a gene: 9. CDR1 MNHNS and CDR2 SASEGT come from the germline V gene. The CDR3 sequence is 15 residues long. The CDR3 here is CASSSGLLAKETQYF. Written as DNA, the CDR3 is TGTGCCAGCAGTTCGGGACTACTGGCTAAAGAGACCCAGTACTTC.

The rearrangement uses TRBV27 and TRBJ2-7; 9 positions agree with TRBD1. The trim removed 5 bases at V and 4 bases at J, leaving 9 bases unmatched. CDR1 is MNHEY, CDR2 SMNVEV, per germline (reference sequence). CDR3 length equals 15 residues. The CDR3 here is CASSQYRDRAYEQYF. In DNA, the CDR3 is TGTGCCAGCAGTCAATACCGGGACAGGGCTTACGAGCAGTACTTC.

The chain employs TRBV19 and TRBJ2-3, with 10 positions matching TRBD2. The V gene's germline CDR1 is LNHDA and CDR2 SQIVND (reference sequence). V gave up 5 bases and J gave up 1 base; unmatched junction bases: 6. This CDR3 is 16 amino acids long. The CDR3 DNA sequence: TGTGCCAGTAGTCCTACTAGCGGGGCCCGCACAGATACGCAGTATTTT. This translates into CASSPTSGARTDTQYF.